The 31 T cell receptor beta chains reported below all come from one sample, sequenced in a study of cytomegalovirus exposure and HLA in healthy donors. The PCR employed 60 Vbeta primers together with 13 Jbeta primers. Profiling relied on immunoSEQ multiplex PCR, and the TCRdb table lists in-frame clones only, not all of them. Among roughly 150,000 clones, about 83% were seen once, and the ten largest hold around an eighth. What was sequenced was PBMCs. The receptors originated from a man between 40 and 49 years old in good health and CMV-seropositive.

The sample holds a few counts of this clone. The V call is TRBV6-1, the J call TRBJ1-2; TRBD1 matches 7 bases. The CDR3 runs to 15 residues. The J segment lost 2 bases and the V segment lost 0 bases, leaving 3 bases of the junction unmatched. Germline V gives CDR1 MNHNS, CDR2 SASEGT. The CDR3 DNA reads as TGTGCCAGCAGTGAAGCCCCGACAGGGAACTATGGCTACACCTTC. It specifies CASSEAPTGNYGYTF.

A note on this clone: Germline and junction disagree at one end, which may indicate a read error. This chain uses TRBV6-1 with TRBJ2-3; weak D call: TRBD2 (6 bases). Germline V gene data show CDR1 as MNHNS and CDR2 as SASEGT. CDR3 length: 12 amino acids. CDR3 nucleotide sequence: TGTGCCAGCAGTGAGAATGGGGACTCGCAGTGTTTT. Its translation is CASSENGDSQCF.

This clone was seen only a few times. This chain links TRBV4-1 with TRBJ2-1, with TRBD2 matching 15 bases. The CDR3 length is 20 residues. The germline V gene has CDR1 MGHRA and CDR2 YSYEKL. J lost 2 bases, V lost 6 bases, and 14 bases had no gene match. The CDR3 nucleotides are TGCGCCAGCAGTCGTCGGGGGGGACTAGCGGGAGGAGGGACCTACAATGAGCAGTTCTTC. Its translation: CASSRRGGLAGGGTYNEQFF.

The sample holds one count of this clone. The chain recombines TRBV5-4 with TRBJ1-2, with 10 positions matching TRBD1. After removal of 3 bases from V and 0 bases from J, the junction contained 14 bases not matched to a gene. The CDR3 runs to 19 residues. The V gene's germline CDR1 is SGHNT and CDR2 YYREEE (reference sequence). The CDR3, as DNA: TGTGCCAGCAGCTCCCCGGGACAGGGGTTGGGATCCACTAACTATGGCTACACCTTC. It yields the protein CASSSPGQGLGSTNYGYTF.

The gene calls are TRBV29-1 and TRBJ1-4, with D unclear. Looked up from germline, CDR1 is SQVTM and CDR2 is ANQGSEA. The CDR3 totals 13 residues. Trimming cost V 6 bases and J 0 bases, with 8 bases left between them. The CDR3 nucleotides read TGCAGCGTAGGACTGACAACTAATGAAAAACTGTTTTTT. This sequence encodes CSVGLTTNEKLFF.

The chain joins TRBV4-2 to TRBJ2-7, with 8 bases identical to TRBD1. The V gene's germline CDR1 is LGHNA and CDR2 YNFKEQ. The length of the CDR3 is 16 residues. The V segment lost 0 bases and the J segment 2 bases; nucleotides outside the gene matches: 6. CDR3 DNA sequence: TGTGCCAGCAGCCAAGACACCGGGACAGGTGCCTACGAGCAGTACTTC. This translates into CASSQDTGTGAYEQYF.

The rearrangement links TRBV15 to TRBJ2-1; 9 bases align to TRBD2. The trim removed 1 base at V and 5 bases at J, leaving 6 bases unmatched. CDR1 and CDR2 (germline): LNHNV, YYDKDF (reference sequence). The CDR3 contains 16 residues. In DNA form, the CDR3 reads TGTGCCACCAGCAGAGGGGGACTAGCAGCCGACAATGAGCAGTTCTTC. It encodes CATSRGGLAADNEQFF.

DNA for the CDR3: TGTGCCAGCAGGGAGGACAGACTATTTGCGCCCCAGCATTTT. Its translation is CASREDRLFAPQHF. This chain joins TRBV6-1 and TRBJ1-5; possibly TRBD1 for D (6 bases). CDR3 length equals 14 residues. CDR1 is MNHNS and CDR2 is SASEGT in the germline V gene. Trimming took 6 bases from V and 9 from J, leaving 18 bases between them.

This clone was seen a handful of times. The chain carries TRBV15 and TRBJ2-7; 7 bases agree with TRBD2. The V and J ends lost 5 bases and 3 bases, in that order; junction bases with no gene match: 7. Germline CDR1 LNHNV, CDR2 YYDKDF (reference sequence). CDR3 length: 14 amino acids. CDR3 coding DNA: TGTGCCACCAGCGGGTCCGGCGGGGGCTACGAGCAGTACTTC. This codes for CATSGSGGGYEQYF.

This chain joins TRBV5-4 and TRBJ1-1; possible D gene TRBD1, 5 bases. CDR1 and CDR2 (germline): SGHNT, YYREEE (reference sequence). This CDR3 has 13 residues. With 4 bases removed from V and 3 bases from J, the gap between germline ends came to 10 bases. The CDR3 DNA reads as TGTGCCAGCAGCCTTAGGGGCGACACTGAAGCTTTCTTT. Its protein is CASSLRGDTEAFF. Using reference TRBV5-4 and TRBJ1-1 for the parts outside the CDR3, the full variable domain is ETGVTQSPTHLIKTRGQQVTLRCSSQSGHNTVSWYQQALGQGPQFIFQYYREEENGRGNFPPRFSGLQFPNYSSELNVNALELDDSALYLCASSLRGDTEAFFGQGTRLTVV.

CDR3 region: CATSLPRTGSGELFF. The CDR3 region has the DNA TGTGCCACCAGCCTGCCCCGGACAGGCTCCGGGGAGCTGTTTTTT. The chain employs TRBV15 and TRBJ2-2; 7 positions agree with TRBD1. The ends lost 5 bases at V and 6 bases at J; junction bases unmatched: 9. Germline-derived CDR1 and CDR2 are LNHNV and YYDKDF (reference sequence). This CDR3 comprises 15 residues.

The chain uses TRBV5-4 and TRBJ2-3; tentatively, D is TRBD1 (6 bases). Trimming stripped 1 base from V and 2 bases from J, with 17 bases between. The germline V gene has CDR1 SGHNT and CDR2 YYREEE (reference sequence). The CDR3 has 17 residues. In DNA form, the CDR3 reads TGTGCCAGCAGCTTGTCTGGGGGCCGCTACGCCACAGATACGCAGTATTTT. This sequence encodes CASSLSGGRYATDTQYF.

The chain links TRBV5-1 to TRBJ1-5; no clear D gene. CDR1 and CDR2 (germline): SGHRS, YFSETQ. V lost 4 bases, J lost 2 bases, and 10 bases lay in between. This CDR3 contains 14 residues. CDR3: CASSPTAGNQPQHF. CDR3 in DNA: TGCGCCAGCAGCCCTACCGCGGGCAATCAGCCCCAGCATTTT.

This chain joins TRBV5-1 and TRBJ2-2; D ambiguous. This CDR3 contains 12 residues. Germline V gene data show CDR1 as SGHRS and CDR2 as YFSETQ. V was trimmed by 0 bases and J by 7 bases, leaving 4 bases between them. The CDR3 nucleotides are TGCGCCAGCAGCTTGGGAGGCGGGGAGCTGTTTTTT. This encodes CASSLGGGELFF.

This chain joins TRBV6-6 and TRBJ1-1; 7 bases map to TRBD1. The trim removed 6 bases at V and 1 base at J, leaving 8 bases unmatched. CDR3 size: 15 residues. Germline assignment: CDR1 MNHNY and CDR2 SVGAGI (reference sequence). The CDR3 here is CASSQGGWRNTEAFF. The CDR3 coding sequence is TGTGCCAGCAGCCAAGGGGGCTGGAGGAACACTGAAGCTTTCTTT.

The V gene is TRBV11-2, the J gene TRBJ2-3; weak D call: TRBD1 (5 bases). The germline V and J ends were trimmed by 1 base and 2 bases, with 10 bases remaining between them. The CDR3 is 15 residues long. In germline, CDR1 is SGHAT, CDR2 FQNNGV. The CDR3 reads CASSLGRVDTDTQYF. The CDR3 nucleotides are TGTGCCAGCAGCTTAGGCAGGGTCGACACAGATACGCAGTATTTT.

The gene calls are TRBV7-2 and TRBJ2-1; D may be TRBD2 (5 bases). In germline, CDR1 is SGHTA, CDR2 FQGNSA. Trimming took off 7 bases at V and 4 bases at J, with 8 bases between the two ends. This CDR3 has 12 residues. Here the CDR3 DNA reads TGTGCCAGCATCCCGGGGTACAATGAGCAGTTCTTC. Its protein product is CASIPGYNEQFF.

The chain recombines TRBV4-3 with TRBJ2-7, with 7 bases lining up with TRBD1. V lost 4 bases and J lost 2; bases outside the gene matches: 5. The CDR3 covers 14 residues. CDR1 is LGHNA, CDR2 YSLEER, per germline. CDR3 nucleotides: TGCGCCAGCAGCCGAGGGACAGATGCCTACGAGCAGTACTTC. Translated: CASSRGTDAYEQYF.

The chain combines TRBV5-1 with TRBJ2-7; perhaps TRBD1 as D (5 bases). Per germline, CDR1 SGHRS and CDR2 YFSETQ. Trimming took off 1 base at V and 5 bases at J, with 7 bases between the two ends. This CDR3 has 12 residues. DNA for the CDR3: TGCGCCAGCAGCTTGATGGGGCACGAGCAGTACTTC. Translated, it gives CASSLMGHEQYF.

As to this clone: The identical CDR3 is also encoded by other nucleotide sequences in the sample. The CDR3 nucleotides read TGCGCCAGCAGTCCTAGCTTTCGAGAGACCCAGTACTTC. This sequence encodes CASSPSFRETQYF. The rearrangement links TRBV4-3 to TRBJ2-5, with a possible D match to TRBD2 (5 bases). CDR1 is LGHNA, CDR2 YSLEER, per germline. V shed 6 bases and J shed 4 bases, with 12 bases lying between them. The CDR3 sequence is 13 residues long.

V gene TRBV5-1 combines with J gene TRBJ2-1, with 9 bases matching TRBD2. CDR1 SGHRS and CDR2 YFSETQ come from the germline V gene. V lost 3 bases to trimming and J lost 5 bases; unmatched junction nucleotides: 6. The CDR3 totals 15 residues. CDR3 sequence reads: CASSWSGRTNNEQFF. CDR3 nucleotide sequence: TGCGCCAGCAGCTGGAGCGGGAGGACTAACAATGAGCAGTTCTTC.

This chain links TRBV4-1 with TRBJ1-3, with 7 nucleotides matching TRBD1. Trimming at V came to 5 bases and at J to 4 bases, leaving 11 bases not matched to a gene. The CDR3 spans 16 residues. The germline V gene has CDR1 MGHRA and CDR2 YSYEKL. The chain's CDR3 is CASSKGGDREGNTIYF. CDR3 nucleotides: TGCGCCAGCAGCAAAGGCGGCGACAGGGAGGGAAACACCATATATTTT.

This chain joins TRBV9 and TRBJ2-6; TRBD1 aligns across 10 bases. Unmatched junction bases numbered 7, after V lost 4 bases and J lost 0 bases. This CDR3 region has 18 residues. Per the germline V gene, CDR1 is SGDLS and CDR2 is YYNGEE. For the CDR3, the DNA is TGTGCCAGCAGCAACGACCGGGACAGGGGCTCTGGGGCCAACGTCCTGACTTTC. Encoded protein: CASSNDRDRGSGANVLTF.

CDR3 sequence reads: CASTPAGGAEAFF. CDR3 DNA sequence: TGTGCCAGCACCCCCGCAGGGGGCGCTGAAGCTTTCTTT. This chain uses TRBV28 with TRBJ1-1, with TRBD1 matching over 8 bases. Germline CDR1 MDHEN, CDR2 SYDVKM. CDR3 size: 13 residues. V lost 7 bases, J lost 6 bases, and 7 bases stayed unmatched.

J is TRBJ2-5 and V is TRBV7-2, with 8 positions matching TRBD2. V was pared by 5 bases and J by 4 bases, with 9 bases of the junction left unmatched. The germline CDR1 and CDR2 sequences are SGHTA and FQGNSA. CDR3 length: 15 amino acids. In DNA, the CDR3 is TGTGCCAGCAGCAAAGGGTCCGGGGGGGGAGAGACCCAGTACTTC. Its translation is CASSKGSGGGETQYF.

The rearrangement uses TRBV27 and TRBJ2-3; perhaps TRBD1 as D (9 bases). Looked up from germline, CDR1 is MNHEY and CDR2 is SMNVEV (reference sequence). V was pared by 6 bases and J by 6 bases, with 28 bases between. The CDR3 has 18 amino acids. CDR3 coding DNA: TGTGCCAGCAGAGCCGGGACAGGGCTCAGCGGGAGAGGGGATACGCAGTATTTT. Translating it yields CASRAGTGLSGRGDTQYF.

This clone has only a few counts. The chain uses TRBV11-2 and TRBJ2-7, with a tentative D call TRBD1 (6 bases). The V gene lost 3 bases and the J gene lost 3 bases, with 9 bases spanning the gap. Germline loops: CDR1 SGHAT, CDR2 FQNNGV. CDR3 length: 13 residues. The DNA for the CDR3 is TGTGCCAGCAGCTTTATCAGGGGCTACGAGCAGTACTTC. Translating it yields CASSFIRGYEQYF.

This chain uses TRBV18 with TRBJ2-1, with TRBD2 matching 9 bases. CDR1 is KGHSH and CDR2 is LQKENI in the germline V gene. This CDR3 is built from 17 residues. V was clipped by 3 bases and J by 8 bases; unmatched bases: 14. CDR3 bases: TGTGCCAGCTCACCCCGTGCTAGCGGGACTGGAGGCGATGAGCAGTTCTTC. This encodes CASSPRASGTGGDEQFF.

The rearrangement links TRBV2 to TRBJ2-7; D is uncertain. The CDR3 loop spans 11 amino acids. The germline V gene has CDR1 SNHLY and CDR2 FYNNEI. Trimming removed 7 bases at V and 6 bases at J, with 10 bases between. This chain's CDR3 is CASTFHSEQYF. For the CDR3, the DNA is TGTGCCAGCACTTTCCACTCCGAGCAGTACTTC.

V gene TRBV28 combines with J gene TRBJ2-3; 9 nucleotides line up with TRBD2. The ends lost 7 bases at V and 6 bases at J; junction bases unmatched: 14. CDR1 and CDR2 from the germline V gene are MDHEN and SYDVKM. There are 16 residues in the CDR3. CDR3 nucleotides: TGTGCCAGCAAAAACTTTGCGGCGGGAGGGTGGGATACGCAGTATTTT. This translates into CASKNFAAGGWDTQYF.

V gene TRBV4-1 combines with J gene TRBJ2-7; possibly TRBD1 for D (6 bases). Trimming removed 2 bases at V and 3 bases at J, with 11 bases between. The CDR3 extends over 14 amino acids. Germline V gene data show CDR1 as MGHRA and CDR2 as YSYEKL. The CDR3 here is CASSQRDNYYEQYF. In DNA, the CDR3 is TGCGCCAGCAGCCAAAGGGACAATTACTACGAGCAGTACTTC.